Following are 8 T cell receptor beta chains from one sample sequenced in a study of blood T cell repertoires in COVID-19. Measured with immunoSEQ multiplex PCR; TCRdb has only the in-frame clones, and not every one. The sample records some 160,000 clones, 80% to 90% being singletons. Sample: peripheral blood. The receptors originated from a woman aged 55-70 years with active COVID-19.

This chain links TRBV14 with TRBJ2-3; 7 bases align to TRBD1. Germline assignment: CDR1 SGHDN and CDR2 FVKESK. With 2 bases clipped from V and 6 bases from J, the junction kept 11 bases outside the gene matches. CDR3 size: 16 residues. The CDR3 sequence: CASSQRQGFLYDTQYF. CDR3 nucleotide sequence: TGTGCCAGCAGCCAAAGACAGGGATTCTTGTACGATACGCAGTATTTT.

The V and J genes are TRBV6-2 or TRBV6-3 and TRBJ1-2; D not certain. The germline V gene encodes CDR1 MNHEY and CDR2 SVGEGT. The CDR3 runs 17 residues. V lost 7 bases, J lost 4 bases, and 25 bases lay in between. The CDR3 bases are TGTGCCAGCACCCCGGGGAGAGGGCGTATACCCCCCTATGGCTACACCTTC. Translating it yields CASTPGRGRIPPYGYTF.

The chain carries TRBV10-3 and TRBJ2-7; 9 nucleotides agree with TRBD1. The length of the CDR3 is 16 residues. V dropped 5 bases and J dropped 2; count of bases not matched to a gene: 10. CDR1 is ENHRY, CDR2 SYGVKD, per germline. Written as DNA, the CDR3 is TGTGCCATCAGTCCCACTTACAGGGGGCTTACCTACGAGCAGTACTTC. It translates to CAISPTYRGLTYEQYF.

The gene calls are TRBV7-8 and TRBJ2-2; D perhaps matches TRBD2 (5 bases). Germline V gene lookup returns CDR1 SGHVS and CDR2 FQNEAQ. The length of the CDR3 is 16 residues. V was cut by 4 bases and J by 5 bases, with 17 bases left in between. The CDR3 DNA reads TGTGCCAGCAGCTCCGCATATGGGAGAGGTACCGGGGAGCTGTTTTTT. It yields the protein CASSSAYGRGTGELFF.

The chain carries TRBV6-2 or TRBV6-3 and TRBJ2-4; 7 nucleotides align to TRBD2. The CDR3 contains 13 residues. Germline CDR1 MNHEY, CDR2 SVGEGT. V shed 4 bases, J shed 5 bases, and the junction held 2 bases outside the gene matches. The CDR3 loop reads CASSSRGENIQYF. The CDR3 DNA is TGTGCCAGCAGTTCCCGGGGGGAAAACATTCAGTACTTC.

The chain combines TRBV13 with TRBJ2-7; D perhaps matches TRBD2 (6 bases). Per the germline V gene, CDR1 is PRHDT and CDR2 is FYEKMQ (reference sequence). The CDR3 sequence is 15 residues long. With 5 bases removed from V and 4 bases from J, the gap between germline ends came to 18 bases. CDR3 sequence reads: CASSPTLGGGYEQYF. The CDR3 DNA sequence: TGTGCCAGCAGCCCAACCCTTGGGGGAGGTTACGAGCAGTACTTC.

The CDR3 loop reads CAISVTGDNQPQHF. The CDR3 nucleotides read TGTGCCATCAGTGTGACAGGGGACAATCAGCCCCAGCATTTT. The gene calls are TRBV10-3 and TRBJ1-5, with TRBD1 matching 8 bases. Germline CDR1 is ENHRY and CDR2 is SYGVKD. The CDR3 totals 14 residues. The trim removed 4 bases at V and 3 bases at J, leaving 2 bases unmatched.

In this sample, this clone turned up once. The chain's CDR3 is CASSWGQDNSPLHF. In nucleotides, the CDR3 is TGTGCCAGCAGCTGGGGACAGGATAATTCACCCCTCCACTTT. This chain links TRBV6-5 with TRBJ1-6, with TRBD1 matching over 8 bases. The CDR3 sequence is 14 residues long. Trimming removed 6 bases from V and 5 bases from J; junction bases left unmatched: 3. Germline CDR1 reads MNHEY; CDR2 reads SVGAGI.